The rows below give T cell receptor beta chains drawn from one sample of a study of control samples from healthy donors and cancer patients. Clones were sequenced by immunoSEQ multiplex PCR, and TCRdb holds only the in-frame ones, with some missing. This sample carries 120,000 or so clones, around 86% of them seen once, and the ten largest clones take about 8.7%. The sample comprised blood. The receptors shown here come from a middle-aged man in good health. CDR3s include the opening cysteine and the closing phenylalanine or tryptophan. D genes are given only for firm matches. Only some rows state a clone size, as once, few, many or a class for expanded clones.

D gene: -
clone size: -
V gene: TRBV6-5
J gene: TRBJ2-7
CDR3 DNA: TGTGCCAGCAGTTATTCTACCTACGAGCAGTACTTC
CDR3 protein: CASSYSTYEQYF

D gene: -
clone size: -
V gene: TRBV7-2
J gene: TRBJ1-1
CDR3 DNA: TGTGCCAGCACCAGGGCCTGGGGCGCTGAAGCTTTCTTT
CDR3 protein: CASTRAWGAEAFF

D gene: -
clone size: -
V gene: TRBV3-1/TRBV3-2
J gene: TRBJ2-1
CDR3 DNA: TGTGCCAGCAGCCAACGGGCGAATGAGCAGTTCTTC
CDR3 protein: CASSQRANEQFF

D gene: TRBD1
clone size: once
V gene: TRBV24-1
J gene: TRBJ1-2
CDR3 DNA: TGTGCCACCAGTGCAGGACAGGGTGACTATGGCTACACCTTC
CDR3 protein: CATSAGQGDYGYTF

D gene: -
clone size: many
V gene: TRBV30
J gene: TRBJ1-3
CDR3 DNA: TGTGCCTGGAAATGGCTTGGAAACACCATATATTTT
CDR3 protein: CAWKWLGNTIYF

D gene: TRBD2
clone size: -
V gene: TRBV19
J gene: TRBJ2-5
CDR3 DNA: TGTGCCAGTAGTATATCAAGGACTAGCGTCGACCAAGAGACCCAGTACTTC
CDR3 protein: CASSISRTSVDQETQYF

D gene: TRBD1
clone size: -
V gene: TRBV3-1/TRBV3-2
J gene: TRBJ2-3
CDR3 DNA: TGTGCCAGCAGCCAAGCCGGGACAGGGAGTAGCGGATTCACAGATACGCAGTATTTT
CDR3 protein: CASSQAGTGSSGFTDTQYF

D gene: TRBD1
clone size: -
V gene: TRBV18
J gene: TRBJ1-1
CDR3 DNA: TGTGCCAGCTCCTCGGGACAGGGGGCGAATGCTGAAGCTTTCTTT
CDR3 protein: CASSSGQGANAEAFF

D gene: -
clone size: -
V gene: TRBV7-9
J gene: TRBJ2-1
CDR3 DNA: TGTGCCAGCAGCTTAGGTGTGTCGGGTGAGCAGTTCTTC
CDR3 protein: CASSLGVSGEQFF

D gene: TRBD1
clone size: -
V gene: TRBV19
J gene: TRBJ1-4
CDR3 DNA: TGTGCCAGTAGTCCATCCTACAGGGGGAGGAGTGAAAAACTGTTTTTT
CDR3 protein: CASSPSYRGRSEKLFF

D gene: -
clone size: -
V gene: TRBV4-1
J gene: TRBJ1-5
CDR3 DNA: TGCGCCAGCAGCCAAGATGGGCGCAGCAATCAGCCCCAGCATTTT
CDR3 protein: CASSQDGRSNQPQHF

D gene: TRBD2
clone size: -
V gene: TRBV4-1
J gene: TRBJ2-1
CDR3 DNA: TGCGCCAGCAGTCGGACTAGCGGGGGCGTCTCCTACAATGAGCAGTTCTTC
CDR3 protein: CASSRTSGGVSYNEQFF

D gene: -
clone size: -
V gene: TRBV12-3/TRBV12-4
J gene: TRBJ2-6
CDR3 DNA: TGTGCCAGCACCCTAAGTGGGGCCAACGTCCTGACTTTC
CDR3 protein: CASTLSGANVLTF

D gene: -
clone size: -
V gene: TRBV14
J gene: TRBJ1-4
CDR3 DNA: TGTGCCAGCAGCCAAGATCGCGCGAGCGATGAAAAACTGTTTTTT
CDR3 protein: CASSQDRASDEKLFF

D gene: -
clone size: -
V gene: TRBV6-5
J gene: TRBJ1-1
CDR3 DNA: TGTGCCAGCAGCACAGTCGTTGAAGCTTTCTTT
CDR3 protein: CASSTVVEAFF

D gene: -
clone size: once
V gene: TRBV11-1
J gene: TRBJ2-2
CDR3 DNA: TGTGCCAGCAGCCGCAGGGGAGAAACCGGGGAGCTGTTTTTT
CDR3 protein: CASSRRGETGELFF

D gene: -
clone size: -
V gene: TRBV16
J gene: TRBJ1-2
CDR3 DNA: TGTGCCAGCAGCCAATTCTCAGGACAGAACTATGGCTACACCTTC
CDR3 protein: CASSQFSGQNYGYTF

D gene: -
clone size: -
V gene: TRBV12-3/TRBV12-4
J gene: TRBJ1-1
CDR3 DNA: TGTGCCAGCAGCCCGGGAAACACTGAAGCTTTCTTT
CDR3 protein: CASSPGNTEAFF

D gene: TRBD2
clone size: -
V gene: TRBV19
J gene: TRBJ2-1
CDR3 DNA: TGTGCCAGTAGTGGACTAGCGGAATACAATGAGCAGTTCTTC
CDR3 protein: CASSGLAEYNEQFF

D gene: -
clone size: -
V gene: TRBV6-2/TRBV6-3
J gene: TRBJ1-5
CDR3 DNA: TGTGCCAGCAGTTACTCGGTTCAGGGAGGAAGTCAGCCCCAGCATTTT
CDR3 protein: CASSYSVQGGSQPQHF

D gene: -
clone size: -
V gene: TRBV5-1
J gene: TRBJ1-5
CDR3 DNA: TGCGCCAGCAGCTTGGGAGTAGGTAGCAATCAGCCCCAGCATTTT
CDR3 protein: CASSLGVGSNQPQHF

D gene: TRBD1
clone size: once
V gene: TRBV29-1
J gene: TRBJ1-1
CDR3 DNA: TGCAGCGTTGATCGTCCAGGGGGGGGCACTGAAGCTTTCTTT
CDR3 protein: CSVDRPGGGTEAFF

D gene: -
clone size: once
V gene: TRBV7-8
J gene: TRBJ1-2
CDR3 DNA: TGTGCCAGCAGCTTAGGGCAGGGTCTATACTATGGCTACACCTTC
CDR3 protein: CASSLGQGLYYGYTF

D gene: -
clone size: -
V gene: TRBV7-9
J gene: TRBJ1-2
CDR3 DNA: TGTGCCAGCAGCTTAGAAGGTGGCAGGCAGAACTATGGCTACACCTTC
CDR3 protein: CASSLEGGRQNYGYTF

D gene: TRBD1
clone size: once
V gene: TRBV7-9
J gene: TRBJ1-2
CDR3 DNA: TGTGCCAGCAAAGAGGGGGCGGACTATGGCTACACCTTC
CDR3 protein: CASKEGADYGYTF

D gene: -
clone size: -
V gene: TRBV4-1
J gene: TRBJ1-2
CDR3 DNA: TGCGCCAGCAGCCCCCCGGGGTCCTATGGCTACACCTTC
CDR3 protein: CASSPPGSYGYTF

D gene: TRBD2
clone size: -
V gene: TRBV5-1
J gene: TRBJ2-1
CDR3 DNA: TGCGCCAGCAGCTTCATACTAGCGGGGAGAGATGAGCAGTTCTTC
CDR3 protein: CASSFILAGRDEQFF

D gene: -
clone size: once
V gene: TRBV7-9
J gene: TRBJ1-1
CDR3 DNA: TGTGCCAGCAGCTTAATTCGGGGGGCGGTCACTGAAGCTTTCTTT
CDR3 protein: CASSLIRGAVTEAFF

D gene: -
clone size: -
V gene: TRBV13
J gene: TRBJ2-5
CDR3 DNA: TGTGCCAGCAGCTTCGTGCGGGGGACCCAGTACTTC
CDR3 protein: CASSFVRGTQYF

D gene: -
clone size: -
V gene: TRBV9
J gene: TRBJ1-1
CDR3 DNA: TGTGCCAGCAGCGTAGGACGCGGCCCAAACACTGAAGCTTTCTTT
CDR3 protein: CASSVGRGPNTEAFF

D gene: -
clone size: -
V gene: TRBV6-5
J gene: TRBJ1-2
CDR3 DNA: TGTGCCAGCAGGAGGCAGAGCGGTGGTGGGGGCTACACCTTC
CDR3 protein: CASRRQSGGGGYTF

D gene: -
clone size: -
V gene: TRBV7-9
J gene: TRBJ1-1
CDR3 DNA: TGTGCCAGCAGCTTATTTTCGGGGGCTGATGTGGCTTTCTTT
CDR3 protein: CASSLFSGADVAFF

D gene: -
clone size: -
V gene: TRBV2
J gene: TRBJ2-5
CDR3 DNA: TGTGCCAGCAGTCCCGAGGAAGGGGGGGCTGAGACCCAGTACTTC
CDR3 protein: CASSPEEGGAETQYF

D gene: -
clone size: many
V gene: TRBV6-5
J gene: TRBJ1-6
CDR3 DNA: TGTGCCAGCAGTTCGGGGGGGGGCGCCCATAATTCACCCCTCCACTTT
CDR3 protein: CASSSGGGAHNSPLHF

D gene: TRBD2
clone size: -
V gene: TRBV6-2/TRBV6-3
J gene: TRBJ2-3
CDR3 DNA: TGTGCCAGCAGTTACTCGGGAGGGACTCCAGATACGCAGTATTTT
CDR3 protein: CASSYSGGTPDTQYF

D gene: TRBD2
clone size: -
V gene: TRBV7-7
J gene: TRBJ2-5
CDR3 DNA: TGTGCCAGCAGCTTGGGACTAGCGGGGGTCAAGGAGACCCAGTACTTC
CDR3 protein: CASSLGLAGVKETQYF

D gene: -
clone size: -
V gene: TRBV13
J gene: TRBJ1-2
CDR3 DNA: TGTGCCAGCAGCTTCCCACAGGGTGGTAGCGGCTACACCTTC
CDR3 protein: CASSFPQGGSGYTF

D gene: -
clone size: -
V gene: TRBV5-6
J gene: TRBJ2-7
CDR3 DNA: TGTGCCAGCAGCTTGGCCAGGGAGGATTACGAGCAGTACTTC
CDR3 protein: CASSLAREDYEQYF

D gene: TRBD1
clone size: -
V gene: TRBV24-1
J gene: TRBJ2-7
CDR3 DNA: TGTGCCACCAGTGACCCGGGACAGGGGGCCTTCGAGCAGTACTTC
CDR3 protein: CATSDPGQGAFEQYF

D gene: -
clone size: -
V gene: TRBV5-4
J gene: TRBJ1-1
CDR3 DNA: TGTGCCAGCAACCCAACCGCGGGAGGGGGCACTGAAGCTTTCTTT
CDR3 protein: CASNPTAGGGTEAFF

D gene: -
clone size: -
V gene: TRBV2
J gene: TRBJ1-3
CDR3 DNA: TGTGCCAGCAGTGAAGCGCGGTACGGGGCTGCCTCTGGAAACACCATATATTTT
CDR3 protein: CASSEARYGAASGNTIYF

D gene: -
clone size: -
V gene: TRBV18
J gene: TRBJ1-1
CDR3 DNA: TGTGCCAGCTCCCAAAGAAGGGGCGGCACTGAAGCTTTCTTT
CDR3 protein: CASSQRRGGTEAFF

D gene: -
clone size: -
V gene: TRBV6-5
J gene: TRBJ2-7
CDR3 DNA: TGTGCCAGCAGTTACTACGGGCAGGGTGCCTACGAGCAGTACTTC
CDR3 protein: CASSYYGQGAYEQYF

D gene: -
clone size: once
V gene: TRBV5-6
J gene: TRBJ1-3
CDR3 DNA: TGTGCCAGCAGCTTCTTGGGGACGGGAAACACCATATATTTT
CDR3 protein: CASSFLGTGNTIYF

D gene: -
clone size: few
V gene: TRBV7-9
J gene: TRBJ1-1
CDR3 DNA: TGTGCCAGCAGCCTCTGGGATATACTGAACACTGAAGCTTTCTTT
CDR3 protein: CASSLWDILNTEAFF

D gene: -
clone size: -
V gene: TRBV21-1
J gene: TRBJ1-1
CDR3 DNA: TGTGCCAGCAACACGGCTGTCGGGGCGACGACCACTGAAGCTTTCTTT
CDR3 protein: CASNTAVGATTTEAFF

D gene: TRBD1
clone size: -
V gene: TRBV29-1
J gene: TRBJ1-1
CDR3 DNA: TGCAGCGTTGAAGACGGCAGGGGGGGGAACACTGAAGCTTTCTTT
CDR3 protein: CSVEDGRGGNTEAFF

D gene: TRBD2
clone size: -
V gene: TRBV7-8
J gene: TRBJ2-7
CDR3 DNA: TGTGCCAGCAGCTTAGTTGTTAGCGGGGCTACCTACGAGCAGTACTTC
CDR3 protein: CASSLVVSGATYEQYF

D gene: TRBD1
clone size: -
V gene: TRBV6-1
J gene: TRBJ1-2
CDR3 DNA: TGTGCCAGCAGAGAACCGGGACAGGGGGCGCTAGACTATGGCTACACCTTC
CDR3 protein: CASREPGQGALDYGYTF

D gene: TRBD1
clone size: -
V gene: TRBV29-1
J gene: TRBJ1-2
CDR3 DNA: TGCAGCGTTCTATTTTCGGCGGGACAGGGAAGTGGCTACACCTTC
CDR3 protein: CSVLFSAGQGSGYTF

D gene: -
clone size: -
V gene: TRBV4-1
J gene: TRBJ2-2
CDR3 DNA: TGCGCCAGCAGCCAAGCTAGGACAAGGGTTAGCGGGGAGCTGTTTTTT
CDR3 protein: CASSQARTRVSGELFF

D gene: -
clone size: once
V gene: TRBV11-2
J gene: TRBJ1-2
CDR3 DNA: TGTGCCAGCAGCGCCAGGGAAGGAGGCTACACCTTC
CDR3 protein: CASSAREGGYTF

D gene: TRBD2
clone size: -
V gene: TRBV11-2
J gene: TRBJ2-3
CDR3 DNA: TGTGCCAGCAGCCACGGACTAGCGGGGGGGTTTGAAAGCACAGATACGCAGTATTTT
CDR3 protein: CASSHGLAGGFESTDTQYF

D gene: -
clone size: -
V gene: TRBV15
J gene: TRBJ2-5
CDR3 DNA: TGTGCCACCAGCACCCTTTCCTACGGGGGCCTCCAAGAGACCCAGTACTTC
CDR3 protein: CATSTLSYGGLQETQYF

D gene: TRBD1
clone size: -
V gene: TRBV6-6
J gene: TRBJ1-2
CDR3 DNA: TGTGCCAGCAGTGGGCGCGGGACAGACATCTATGGCTACACCTTC
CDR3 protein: CASSGRGTDIYGYTF

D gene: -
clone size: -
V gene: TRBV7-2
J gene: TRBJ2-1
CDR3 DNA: TGTGCCAGCAGCTCGCCTGAGGACTACAATGAGCAGTTCTTC
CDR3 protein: CASSSPEDYNEQFF

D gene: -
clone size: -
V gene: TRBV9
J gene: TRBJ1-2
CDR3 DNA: TGTGCCAGCAGCCCTCGCCATGGAGGGACGGCAAACTATGGCTACACCTTC
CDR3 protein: CASSPRHGGTANYGYTF

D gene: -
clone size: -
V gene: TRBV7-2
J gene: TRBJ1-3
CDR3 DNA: TGTGCCAGCAGCTTAGCGGTGTACGCTGGAAACACCATATATTTT
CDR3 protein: CASSLAVYAGNTIYF

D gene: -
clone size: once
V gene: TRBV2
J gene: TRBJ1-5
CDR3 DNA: TGTGCCAGCTCAGTGGGGTTTGATCAGCCCCAGCATTTT
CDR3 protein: CASSVGFDQPQHF